Sequencing of this T cell receptor (beta chain) was carried out in a study of CD8 T cells in ankylosing spondylitis. General observations from the study: Typical of ankylosing spondylitis blood, it appeared, was a TCR beta motif of about eight highly homologous variants.

TCRdb reanalysed the 5' RACE reads using MiXCR and keeps one entry per CDR3 protein. Of about 750,000 distinct CDR3 sequences listed, around 19% are singletons. This clonotype was detected a few times. Its specificity is unknown. Germline assignment: CDR1 SQVTM and CDR2 ANQGSEA. This CDR3 comprises 12 residues. The V gene lost 5 bases and the J gene lost 4 bases, with 12 bases spanning the gap. The receptor was isolated from a male donor with ankylosing spondylitis. Sequencing used blood, either unsorted or a sorted T cell fraction (not recorded which). V gene TRBV29-1 combines with J gene TRBJ2-7; no definite D call. CDR3 in amino acids: CSVLGQKYEQYF. CDR3 sequence (DNA): TGCAGCGTTCTGGGCCAGAAATACGAGCAGTACTTC.